The 5 T cell receptor beta chains below come from one sample, sequenced in a study of T cell repertoires in cytomegalovirus infection. Using its own MiXCR run on the reads, TCRdb lists one record per CDR3 protein. Of some 350,000 distinct CDR3 sequences listed, just under 35% are singletons. Antigens for these TCRs are unknown. The specimen comprised cultured PBMCs, sampled from culture after CMV antigen stimulation. The receptors were sampled from a human donor in good health (CMV status not recorded). Some clones in this sample may be carry-over from other donors' samples.

This clonotype was recorded at least ten times. The chain combines TRBV7-2 with TRBJ1-2; a possible D gene is TRBD1 (5 bases). The CDR3 totals 14 residues. The germline V gene encodes CDR1 SGHTA and CDR2 FQGNSA. V was trimmed by 1 base and J by 7 bases, leaving 13 bases between them. The CDR3 coding sequence is TGTGCCAGCAGCTTAGTGGAAGGGGCCGGTGGCTACACCTTC. Translated, it gives CASSLVEGAGGYTF. Full variable domain (outside the CDR3, taken from reference TRBV7-2 and TRBJ1-2): GAGVSQSPSNKVTEKGKDVELRCDPISGHTALYWYRQSLGQGLEFLIYFQGNSAPDKSGLPSDRFSAERTGGSVSTLTIQRTQQEDSAVYLCASSLVEGAGGYTFGSGTRLTVV.

This sequence joins TRBV7-2 and TRBJ2-1; 8 bases line up with TRBD2. The CDR3 has 16 residues. V was clipped by 6 bases and J by 5 bases; unmatched bases: 12. Germline loops: CDR1 SGHTA, CDR2 FQGNSA. CDR3 sequence: CASRLPGLVDHNEQFF. CDR3 sequence (DNA): TGTGCCAGCAGGCTGCCGGGACTAGTGGACCACAATGAGCAGTTCTTC.

In DNA, the CDR3 is TGTGCCAGCAGCTTAGGCGGGGTAAAAGAGACCCAGTACTTC. Translated, it gives CASSLGGVKETQYF. The chain links TRBV7-9 to TRBJ2-5, with D possibly TRBD2 on 6 matching bases. Trimming took 1 base from V and 3 from J, leaving 9 bases between them. The CDR3 spans 14 residues. Per germline, CDR1 SEHNR and CDR2 FQNEAQ (reference sequence).

This clonotype has just a few counts. The chain carries TRBV7-3 and TRBJ2-7; 7 bases line up with TRBD1. The CDR3 covers 13 residues. V was clipped by 1 base and J by 6 bases; unmatched bases: 3. Germline loops: CDR1 SGHTA, CDR2 FQGTGA. CDR3 residues: CASSLIAGGEQYF. CDR3 bases: TGTGCCAGCAGCTTAATCGCAGGGGGCGAGCAGTACTTC.

This clonotype has a handful of counts. The chain is built from TRBV27 and TRBJ2-7, with TRBD2 identical over 9 bases. The CDR3 has 12 amino acids. CDR1 and CDR2 from the germline V gene are MNHEY and SMNVEV (reference sequence). The CDR3 loop is CVIAGVSYEQYF. CDR3 DNA: TGTGTAATAGCGGGAGTCTCCTACGAGCAGTACTTC.